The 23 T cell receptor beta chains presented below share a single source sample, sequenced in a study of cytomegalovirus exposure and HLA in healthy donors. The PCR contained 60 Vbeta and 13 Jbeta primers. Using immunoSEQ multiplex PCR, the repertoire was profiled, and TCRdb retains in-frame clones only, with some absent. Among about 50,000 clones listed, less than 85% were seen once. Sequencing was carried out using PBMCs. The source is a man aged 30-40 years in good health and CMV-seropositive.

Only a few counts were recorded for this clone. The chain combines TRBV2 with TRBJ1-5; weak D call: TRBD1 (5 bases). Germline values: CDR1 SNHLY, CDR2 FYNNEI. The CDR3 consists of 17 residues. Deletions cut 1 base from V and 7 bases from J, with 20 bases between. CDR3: CASSEVLQGRPKQPQHF. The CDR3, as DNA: TGTGCCAGCAGTGAAGTGCTGCAGGGAAGGCCCAAACAGCCCCAGCATTTT. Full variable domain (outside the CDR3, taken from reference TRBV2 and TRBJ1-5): EPEVTQTPSHQVTQMGQEVILRCVPISNHLYFYWYRQILGQKVEFLVSFYNNEISEKSEIFDDQFSVERPDGSNFTLKIRSTKLEDSAMYFCASSEVLQGRPKQPQHFGDGTRLSIL.

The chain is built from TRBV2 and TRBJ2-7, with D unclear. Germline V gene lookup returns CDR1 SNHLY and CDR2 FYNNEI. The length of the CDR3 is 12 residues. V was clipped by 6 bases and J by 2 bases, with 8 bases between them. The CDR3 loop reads CASSKSAYEQYF. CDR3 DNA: TGTGCCAGCAGCAAGAGTGCCTACGAGCAGTACTTC.

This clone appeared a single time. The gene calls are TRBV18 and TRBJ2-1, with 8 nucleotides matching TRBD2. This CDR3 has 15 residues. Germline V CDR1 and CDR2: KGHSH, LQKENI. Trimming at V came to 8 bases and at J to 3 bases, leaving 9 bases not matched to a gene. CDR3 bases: TGTGCCAGCCGAACCGGGACTAGTCTCTACAATGAGCAGTTCTTC. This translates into CASRTGTSLYNEQFF.

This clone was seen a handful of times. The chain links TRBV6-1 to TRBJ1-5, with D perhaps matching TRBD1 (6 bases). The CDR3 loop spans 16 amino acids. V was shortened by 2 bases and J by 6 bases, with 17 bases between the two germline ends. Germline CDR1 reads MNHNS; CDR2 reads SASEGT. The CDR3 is CASSEMGRGGSQPQHF. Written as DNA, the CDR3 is TGTGCCAGCAGTGAAATGGGCAGGGGAGGGAGTCAGCCCCAGCATTTT.

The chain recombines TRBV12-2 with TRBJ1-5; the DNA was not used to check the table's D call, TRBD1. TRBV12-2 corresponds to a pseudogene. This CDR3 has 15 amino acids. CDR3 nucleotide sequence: TGTGCAAGTCGCTTGGGCAGGGGAGTATTACAGCCCCAGCATTTT. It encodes CASRLGRGVLQPQHF.

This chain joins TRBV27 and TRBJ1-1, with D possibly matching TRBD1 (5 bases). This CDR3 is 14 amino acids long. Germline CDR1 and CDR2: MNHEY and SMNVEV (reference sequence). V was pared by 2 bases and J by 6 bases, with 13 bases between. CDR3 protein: CASSLRQGWAEAFF. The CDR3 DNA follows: TGTGCCAGCAGTTTAAGGCAGGGATGGGCTGAAGCTTTCTTT.

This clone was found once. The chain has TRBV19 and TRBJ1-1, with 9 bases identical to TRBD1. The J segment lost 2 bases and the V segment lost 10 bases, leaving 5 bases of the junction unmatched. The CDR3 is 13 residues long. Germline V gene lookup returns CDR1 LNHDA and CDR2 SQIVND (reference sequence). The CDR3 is CATKQGANTEAFF. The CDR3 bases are TGTGCCACCAAACAGGGGGCTAACACTGAAGCTTTCTTT. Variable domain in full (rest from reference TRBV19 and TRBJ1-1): DGGITQSPKYLFRKEGQNVTLSCEQNLNHDAMYWYRQDPGQGLRLIYYSQIVNDFQKGDIAEGYSVSREKKESFPLTVTSAQKNPTAFYLCATKQGANTEAFFGQGTRLTVV.

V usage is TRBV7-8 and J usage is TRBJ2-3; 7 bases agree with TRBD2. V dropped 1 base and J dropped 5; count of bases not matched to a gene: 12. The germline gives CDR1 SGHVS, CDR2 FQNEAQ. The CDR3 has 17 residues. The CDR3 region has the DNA TGTGCCAGCAGCTTAGGATGGGGGGGAGGACCTGGAGATACGCAGTATTTT. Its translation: CASSLGWGGGPGDTQYF.

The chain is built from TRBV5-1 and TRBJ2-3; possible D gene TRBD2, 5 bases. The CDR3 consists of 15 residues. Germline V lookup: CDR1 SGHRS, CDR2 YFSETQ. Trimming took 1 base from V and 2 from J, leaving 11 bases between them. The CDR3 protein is CASSLIVGVTDTQYF. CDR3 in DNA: TGCGCCAGCAGCTTGATAGTCGGGGTCACAGATACGCAGTATTTT.

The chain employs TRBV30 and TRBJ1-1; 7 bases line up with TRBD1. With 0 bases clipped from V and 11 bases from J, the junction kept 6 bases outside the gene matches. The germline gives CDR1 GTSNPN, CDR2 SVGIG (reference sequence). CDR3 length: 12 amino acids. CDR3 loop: CAWSVIVDRAFF. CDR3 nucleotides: TGTGCCTGGAGTGTAATAGTGGACAGGGCTTTCTTT.

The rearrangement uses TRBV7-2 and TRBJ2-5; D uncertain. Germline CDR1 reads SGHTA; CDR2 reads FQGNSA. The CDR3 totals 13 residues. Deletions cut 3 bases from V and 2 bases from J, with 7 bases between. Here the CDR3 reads CASSFVVQETQYF. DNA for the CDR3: TGTGCCAGCAGCTTTGTAGTTCAAGAGACCCAGTACTTC.

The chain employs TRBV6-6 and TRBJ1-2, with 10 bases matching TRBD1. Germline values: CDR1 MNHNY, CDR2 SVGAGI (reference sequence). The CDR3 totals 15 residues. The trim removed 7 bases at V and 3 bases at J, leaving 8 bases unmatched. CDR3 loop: CASTPDGQGDYGYTF. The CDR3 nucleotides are TGTGCCAGCACCCCCGACGGACAGGGGGACTATGGCTACACCTTC.

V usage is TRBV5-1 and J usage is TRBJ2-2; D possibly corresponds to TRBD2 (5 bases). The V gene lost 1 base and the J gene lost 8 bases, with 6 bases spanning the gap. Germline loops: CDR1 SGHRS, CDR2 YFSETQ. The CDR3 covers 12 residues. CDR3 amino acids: CASSLRRGELFF. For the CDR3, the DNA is TGCGCCAGCAGCTTGCGGAGGGGGGAGCTGTTTTTT.

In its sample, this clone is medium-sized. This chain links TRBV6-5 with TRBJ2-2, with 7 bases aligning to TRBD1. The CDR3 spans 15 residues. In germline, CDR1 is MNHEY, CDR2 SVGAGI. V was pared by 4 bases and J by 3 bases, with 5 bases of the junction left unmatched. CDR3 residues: CASSSYRGYTGELFF. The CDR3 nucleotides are TGTGCCAGCAGTTCTTACAGGGGCTACACCGGGGAGCTGTTTTTT.

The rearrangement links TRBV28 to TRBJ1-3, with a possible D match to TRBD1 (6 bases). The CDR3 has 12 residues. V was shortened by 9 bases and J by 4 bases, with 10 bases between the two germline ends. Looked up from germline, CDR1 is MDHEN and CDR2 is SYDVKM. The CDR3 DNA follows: TGTGCCAGTTTCGGGACAGGAAACACCATATATTTT. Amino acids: CASFGTGNTIYF.

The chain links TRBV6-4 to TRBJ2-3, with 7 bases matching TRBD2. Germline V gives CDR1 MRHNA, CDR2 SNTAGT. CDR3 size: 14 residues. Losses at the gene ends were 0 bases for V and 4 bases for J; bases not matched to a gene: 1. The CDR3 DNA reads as TGTGCCAGCAGTGACTCCGCGGGGGCAGATACGCAGTATTTT. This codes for CASSDSAGADTQYF.

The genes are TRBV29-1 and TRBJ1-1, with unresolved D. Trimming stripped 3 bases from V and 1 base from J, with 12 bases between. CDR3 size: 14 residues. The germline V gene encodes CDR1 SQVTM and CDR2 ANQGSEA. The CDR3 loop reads CSVDGRVENTEAFF. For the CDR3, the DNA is TGCAGCGTTGATGGGAGGGTTGAGAACACTGAAGCTTTCTTT.

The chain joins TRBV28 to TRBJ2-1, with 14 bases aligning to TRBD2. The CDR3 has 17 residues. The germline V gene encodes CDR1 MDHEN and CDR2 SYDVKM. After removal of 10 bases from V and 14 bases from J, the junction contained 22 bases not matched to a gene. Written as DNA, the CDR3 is TGTGCCATGAAGCCCTCCGGGACTAGCGGGGGAGCGACTCAAGAGTTCTTC. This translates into CAMKPSGTSGGATQEFF.

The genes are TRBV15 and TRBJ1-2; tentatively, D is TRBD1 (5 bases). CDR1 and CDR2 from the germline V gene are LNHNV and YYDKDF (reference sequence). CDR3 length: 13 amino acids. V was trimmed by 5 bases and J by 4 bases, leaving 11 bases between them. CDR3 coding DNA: TGTGCCACCAGCGGGGGGAGGAGCTATGGCTACACCTTC. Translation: CATSGGRSYGYTF.

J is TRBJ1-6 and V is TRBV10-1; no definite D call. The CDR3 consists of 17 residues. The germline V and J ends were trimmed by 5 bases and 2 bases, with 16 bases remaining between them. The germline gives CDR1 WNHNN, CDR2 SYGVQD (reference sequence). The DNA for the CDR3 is TGCGCCAGCAGTCTACCGGGAGACCCCACCTATAATTCACCCCTCCACTTT. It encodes CASSLPGDPTYNSPLHF.

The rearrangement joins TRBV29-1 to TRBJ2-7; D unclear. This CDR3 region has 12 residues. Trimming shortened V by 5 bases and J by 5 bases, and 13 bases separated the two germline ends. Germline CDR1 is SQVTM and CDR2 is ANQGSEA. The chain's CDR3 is CSVFITENEQYF. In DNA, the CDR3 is TGCAGCGTTTTCATAACCGAGAACGAGCAGTACTTC.

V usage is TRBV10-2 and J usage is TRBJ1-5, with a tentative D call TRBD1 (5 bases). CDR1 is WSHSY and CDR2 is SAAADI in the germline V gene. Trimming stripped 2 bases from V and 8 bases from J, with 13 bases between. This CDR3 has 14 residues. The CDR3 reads CASSEGGRAEPQHF. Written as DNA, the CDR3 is TGCGCCAGCAGTGAGGGGGGGAGGGCGGAGCCCCAGCATTTT.

CDR3 loop: CASSEGLSSYEQYF. CDR3 bases: TGTGCCAGCAGTGAAGGGCTGTCCTCCTACGAGCAGTACTTC. The chain joins TRBV6-1 to TRBJ2-7; no reliable D call. The V and J ends lost 1 base and 0 bases respectively, with 7 bases between them. Per germline, CDR1 MNHNS and CDR2 SASEGT. CDR3 length: 14 residues.